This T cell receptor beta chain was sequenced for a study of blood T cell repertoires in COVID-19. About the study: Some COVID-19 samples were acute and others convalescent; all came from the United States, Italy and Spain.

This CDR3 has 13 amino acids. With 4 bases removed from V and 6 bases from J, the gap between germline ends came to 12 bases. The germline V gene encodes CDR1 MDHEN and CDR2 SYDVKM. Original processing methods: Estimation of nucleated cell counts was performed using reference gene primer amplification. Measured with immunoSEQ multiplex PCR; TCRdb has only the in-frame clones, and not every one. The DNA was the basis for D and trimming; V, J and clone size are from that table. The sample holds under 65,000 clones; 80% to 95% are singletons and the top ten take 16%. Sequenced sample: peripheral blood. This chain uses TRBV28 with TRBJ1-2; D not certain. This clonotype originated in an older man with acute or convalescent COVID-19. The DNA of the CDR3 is TGTGCCAGCAGTTCCCGGGAGAGAGATGGCTACACCTTC. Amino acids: CASSSRERDGYTF.